These 30 T cell receptor beta chains came from one sample sequenced in a study of T cells after yellow fever vaccination. Using its own MiXCR run on the 5' RACE reads, TCRdb lists one record per CDR3 protein. The table records approximately 160,000 distinct CDR3 sequences, approximately 6.2% of them present only once. The sequenced sample was CD4+ T cells sorted from PBMCs, obtained on the day of the first yellow fever vaccination. All receptors come from a man aged 18-30 years who received the YFV17D yellow fever vaccine.

This clonotype occurred many times. This rearrangement joins TRBV19 to TRBJ2-3; D gene unclear. Germline V gene sequence: CDR1 LNHDA, CDR2 SQIVND (reference sequence). The V end lost 5 bases, the J end lost 0 bases, and 12 bases lay between the germline ends. The CDR3 covers 15 residues. The CDR3, as DNA: TGTGCCAGTAGTCAGGCACCCTCCAGCACAGATACGCAGTATTTT. Residues: CASSQAPSSTDTQYF.

The chain employs TRBV3-1 and TRBJ2-5; TRBD1 aligns across 7 bases. CDR3 length equals 15 residues. V lost 4 bases to trimming and J lost 5 bases; unmatched junction nucleotides: 10. Per the germline V gene, CDR1 is LGHDT and CDR2 is YNNKEL (reference sequence). CDR3 in amino acids: CASSPRDRTQETQYF. The CDR3 DNA reads as TGTGCCAGCAGCCCTCGGGACAGAACCCAGGAGACCCAGTACTTC.

This clonotype was picked up many times. The rearrangement uses TRBV12-3 or TRBV12-4 and TRBJ2-6; D is unclear. The CDR3 contains 14 residues. The V gene lost 5 bases and the J gene lost 1 base, with 6 bases spanning the gap. In DNA form, the CDR3 reads TGTGCCAGCAGTCAGTCATCTGGGGCCAACGTCCTGACTTTC. Its translation is CASSQSSGANVLTF.

This clonotype was recorded at least ten times. The V call is TRBV7-9, the J call TRBJ1-1; D not certain. Germline assignment: CDR1 SEHNR and CDR2 FQNEAQ (reference sequence). Trimming left V 6 bases short and J 3 bases short, with 17 bases between. This CDR3 spans 15 amino acids. The CDR3 spells CASRRTNGPDTEAFF. CDR3 coding DNA: TGTGCCAGCAGACGAACCAACGGGCCCGACACTGAAGCTTTCTTT.

This clonotype was seen many times. This chain links TRBV7-8 with TRBJ2-1; TRBD2 matches at 7 bases. Germline V gene data show CDR1 as SGHVS and CDR2 as FQNEAQ. Trimming took 4 bases from V and 0 from J; bases not matched to a gene: 9. The length of the CDR3 is 17 residues. The DNA for the CDR3 is TGTGCCAGCAGCTCCCGAGCGGGGCCGAGCTCCTACAATGAGCAGTTCTTC. This encodes CASSSRAGPSSYNEQFF.

This clonotype was observed a few times. The J gene is TRBJ1-2, the V gene TRBV10-3; 9 bases line up with TRBD1. The CDR3 is made up of 15 amino acids. V gave up 6 bases and J gave up 7 bases; unmatched junction bases: 12. Germline values: CDR1 ENHRY, CDR2 SYGVKD. CDR3 sequence reads: CAIRGQGSLVSGYTF. DNA for the CDR3: TGTGCCATCAGGGGACAGGGAAGTCTCGTGAGTGGCTACACCTTC.

This clonotype was seen ten or more times. The rearrangement uses TRBV12-3 or TRBV12-4 and TRBJ2-3, with TRBD1 matching 8 bases. The CDR3 runs to 15 residues. The trim removed 4 bases at V and 7 bases at J, leaving 10 bases unmatched. Here the CDR3 DNA reads TGTGCCAGCAGTTCGGACAGGGAGGCGCCTTATACGCAGTATTTT. Amino acids: CASSSDREAPYTQYF.

The genes are TRBV24-1 and TRBJ2-1, with 9 bases matching TRBD2. Germline V gene data show CDR1 as KGHDR and CDR2 as SFDVKD. The CDR3 has 13 residues. V was clipped by 12 bases and J by 5 bases; unmatched bases: 7. The CDR3 is CAAKTSGHNEQFF. CDR3 DNA: TGTGCCGCCAAGACTAGCGGCCACAATGAGCAGTTCTTC.

This clonotype occurred many times. The genes are TRBV4-3 and TRBJ1-2; tentative D call: TRBD1 (5 bases). Trimming left V 0 bases short and J 8 bases short, with 19 bases between. The V gene's germline CDR1 is LGHNA and CDR2 YSLEER. The CDR3 sequence is 16 residues long. The CDR3 region has the DNA TGCGCCAGCAGCCAAGAGTGGTCGAGAGGGGCGGGAGGCTACACCTTC. Encoded protein: CASSQEWSRGAGGYTF.

This clonotype was picked up a small number of times. This rearrangement joins TRBV2 to TRBJ2-5; a weak D match, TRBD2 (5 bases). The CDR3 is made up of 14 amino acids. Trimming shortened V by 7 bases and J by 0 bases, and 12 bases separated the two germline ends. Germline CDR1 reads SNHLY; CDR2 reads FYNNEI. The CDR3 protein is CASKAADYQETQYF. CDR3 coding DNA: TGTGCCAGCAAGGCAGCGGATTACCAAGAGACCCAGTACTTC.

The sample holds a few counts of this clonotype. V and J are TRBV19 and TRBJ2-1; 10 nucleotides align to TRBD2. CDR1 is LNHDA and CDR2 is SQIVND in the germline V gene (reference sequence). With 6 bases clipped from V and 6 bases from J, the junction kept 5 bases outside the gene matches. The CDR3 totals 14 residues. CDR3 sequence reads: CASRLAGASNEQFF. The CDR3, as DNA: TGTGCCAGTAGGCTAGCGGGGGCCTCCAATGAGCAGTTCTTC.

This clonotype was recorded at least ten times. The genes are TRBV4-2 and TRBJ1-2; no reliable D call. CDR1 is LGHNA, CDR2 YNFKEQ, per germline. This CDR3 comprises 12 residues. The V gene lost 8 bases and the J gene lost 4 bases, with 11 bases spanning the gap. The CDR3 loop reads CASLGRFYGYTF. The DNA for the CDR3 is TGTGCCAGCTTAGGACGGTTCTATGGCTACACCTTC.

This chain connects TRBV4-1 to TRBJ2-3, with D maybe TRBD2 (6 bases). Trimming removed 3 bases at V and 5 bases at J, with 12 bases between. CDR3 length: 14 amino acids. Germline loops: CDR1 MGHRA, CDR2 YSYEKL. This CDR3 is CASSQAGTQDTQYF. The CDR3 coding sequence is TGCGCCAGCAGCCAGGCCGGGACTCAAGATACGCAGTATTTT.

This clonotype was picked up many times. The V gene is TRBV6-6, the J gene TRBJ1-1; a possible D gene is TRBD1 (5 bases). Deletions cut 6 bases from V and 11 bases from J, with 19 bases between. Per the germline V gene, CDR1 is MNHNY and CDR2 is SVGAGI (reference sequence). This CDR3 has 13 amino acids. CDR3 nucleotide sequence: TGTGCCAGCAGCCCGAGGACCCCCCCAGGGGCTTTCTTT. Protein: CASSPRTPPGAFF.

This clonotype was recorded at least ten times. The chain carries TRBV7-2 and TRBJ2-5, with a weak D call TRBD1 (5 bases). V was clipped by 4 bases and J by 5 bases, with 14 bases between them. The CDR3 is 14 amino acids. Germline lookup yields CDR1 SGHTA and CDR2 FQGNSA. This chain's CDR3 is CASSSFGASETQYF. For the CDR3, the DNA is TGTGCCAGCAGCTCTTTTGGGGCTTCGGAGACCCAGTACTTC.

The V and J genes are TRBV28 and TRBJ2-1; TRBD2 might be the D (6 bases). This CDR3 region has 14 residues. Per germline, CDR1 MDHEN and CDR2 SYDVKM. V lost 7 bases and J 7 bases, leaving 17 bases between the germline ends. CDR3 sequence reads: CASMEGWMRNEQFF. The CDR3 DNA sequence: TGTGCCAGCATGGAGGGATGGATGAGGAATGAGCAGTTCTTC.

The chain links TRBV7-9 to TRBJ1-1, with D tentatively TRBD1 (5 bases). CDR1 SEHNR and CDR2 FQNEAQ come from the germline V gene (reference sequence). The CDR3 spans 14 residues. V was clipped by 7 bases and J by 6 bases, with 18 bases between them. In nucleotides, the CDR3 is TGTGCCAGCATCCCGCAGGGAGAGGGGTCTGAAGCTTTCTTT. Protein product: CASIPQGEGSEAFF.

The V and J genes are TRBV18 and TRBJ2-2; 10 bases line up with TRBD1. Germline lookup yields CDR1 KGHSH and CDR2 LQKENI. This CDR3 region has 17 residues. The trim removed 2 bases at V and 6 bases at J, leaving 9 bases unmatched. The CDR3 region is CASSPWGTGAVAGELFF. The CDR3 DNA follows: TGTGCCAGCTCACCATGGGGGACAGGGGCCGTGGCCGGGGAGCTGTTTTTT. Based on the CDR3 plus reference TRBV18 and TRBJ2-2, the full variable domain is NAGVMQNPRHLVRRRGQEARLRCSPMKGHSHVYWYRQLPEEGLKFMVYLQKENIIDESGMPKERFSAEFPKEGPSILRIQQVVRGDSAAYFCASSPWGTGAVAGELFFGEGSRLTVL.

The rearrangement uses TRBV7-2 and TRBJ2-5; unclear D gene. The CDR3 loop spans 14 amino acids. Germline values: CDR1 SGHTA, CDR2 FQGNSA. Trimming left V 5 bases short and J 1 base short, with 11 bases between. DNA of the CDR3: TGTGCCAGCAGCCCGACGCGGAGCCAAGAGACCCAGTACTTC. Translated, it gives CASSPTRSQETQYF.

This clonotype was counted ten times or more. This rearrangement joins TRBV12-3 or TRBV12-4 to TRBJ2-3; D is perhaps TRBD2 (6 bases). This CDR3 spans 15 amino acids. Trimming stripped 0 bases from V and 8 bases from J, with 15 bases between. The CDR3 spells CASSLARGDGGTQYF. As DNA, the CDR3 is TGTGCCAGCAGTTTAGCGCGCGGGGACGGGGGTACGCAGTATTTT.

This clonotype was counted only a few times. J is TRBJ2-7 and V is TRBV5-1, with D perhaps assigned TRBD1 or TRBD2 (5 bases each). The V and J ends lost 4 bases and 4 bases respectively, with 15 bases between them. The CDR3 has 14 amino acids. Per the germline V gene, CDR1 is SGHRS and CDR2 is YFSETQ. In DNA form, the CDR3 reads TGCGCCAGCAGCCCATTGGGGGTTCATTACGAGCAGTACTTC. Encoded protein: CASSPLGVHYEQYF.

This clonotype was detected a few times. The V call is TRBV20-1, the J call TRBJ1-3; D gene uncertain. This CDR3 spans 15 amino acids. Trimming cost V 1 base and J 0 bases, with 10 bases left between them. Germline V gene data show CDR1 as DFQATT and CDR2 as SNEGSKA (reference sequence). The CDR3 region is CSARGLGISGNTIYF. CDR3 in DNA: TGCAGTGCTAGAGGCCTAGGAATCTCTGGAAACACCATATATTTT.

This clonotype was counted between two and nine times. CDR3 bases: TGTGCCAGCAGTTTTCTCCGGGGCGACTATGGCTACACCTTC. As protein: CASSFLRGDYGYTF. The chain joins TRBV12-3 or TRBV12-4 to TRBJ1-2, with a possible D match to TRBD1 (5 bases). CDR3 length: 14 residues. With 3 bases removed from V and 3 bases from J, the gap between germline ends came to 11 bases.

The sample holds many counts of this clonotype. The CDR3 DNA sequence: TGCGCCAGCAGCTTGGCCCCAGGTGACGGTCGTGATACGCAGTATTTT. This codes for CASSLAPGDGRDTQYF. This chain joins TRBV5-1 and TRBJ2-3; D is uncertain. V shed 0 bases and J shed 6 bases, with 17 bases lying between them. The CDR3 totals 16 residues. Germline V gene sequence: CDR1 SGHRS, CDR2 YFSETQ.

The sample holds many counts of this clonotype. The gene calls are TRBV24-1 and TRBJ2-3; TRBD1 matches 9 bases. Losses at the gene ends were 4 bases for V and 5 bases for J; bases not matched to a gene: 6. Germline V gene lookup returns CDR1 KGHDR and CDR2 SFDVKD. This CDR3 is 15 amino acids long. The CDR3 loop reads CATSDPGQGIDTQYF. CDR3 coding DNA: TGTGCCACCAGTGACCCCGGACAGGGGATAGATACGCAGTATTTT.

This clonotype has just a few counts. The chain carries TRBV6-2 or TRBV6-3 and TRBJ2-7; 7 bases map to TRBD2. Germline V lookup: CDR1 MNHEY, CDR2 SVGEGT. The CDR3 is 14 residues long. With 5 bases clipped from V and 4 bases from J, the junction kept 8 bases outside the gene matches. The CDR3 sequence: CASSTTSARYEQYV. CDR3 sequence (DNA): TGTGCCAGCAGTACAACTAGCGCCAGATACGAGCAGTACGTC.

J is TRBJ1-1 and V is TRBV7-2, with D perhaps matching TRBD1 (5 bases). Looked up from germline, CDR1 is SGHTA and CDR2 is FQGNSA. V lost 1 base, J lost 11 bases, and 8 bases lay in between. This CDR3 is 11 amino acids long. The CDR3 spells CASSLGGRAFF. DNA for the CDR3: TGTGCCAGCAGCTTAGGGGGGAGGGCTTTCTTT.

The chain links TRBV20-1 to TRBJ1-2; 9 bases match TRBD1. CDR1 is DFQATT and CDR2 is SNEGSKA in the germline V gene (reference sequence). With 6 bases clipped from V and 4 bases from J, the junction kept 9 bases outside the gene matches. This CDR3 contains 14 residues. CDR3 bases: TGCAGTGCCGTCCATGGACAGGGGCGCTATGGCTACACCTTC. Residues: CSAVHGQGRYGYTF.

This clonotype has just a few counts. This sequence joins TRBV6-6 and TRBJ2-6; D not resolved. V lost 8 bases and J 0 bases, leaving 5 bases between the germline ends. This CDR3 is built from 13 residues. Per germline, CDR1 MNHNY and CDR2 SVGAGI (reference sequence). CDR3 sequence reads: CASASSGANVLTF. In nucleotides, the CDR3 is TGTGCCAGCGCTTCCTCTGGGGCCAACGTCCTGACTTTC.

This clonotype was seen repeatedly, ten times or more. The rearrangement joins TRBV20-1 to TRBJ2-3, with 10 bases that match TRBD2. Germline CDR1 is DFQATT and CDR2 is SNEGSKA (reference sequence). The CDR3 extends over 17 amino acids. V lost 1 base to trimming and J lost 1 base; unmatched junction nucleotides: 8. The CDR3 sequence is CSARVGIAGGRTDTQYF. The DNA of the CDR3 is TGCAGTGCTAGAGTCGGGATAGCGGGGGGCCGCACAGATACGCAGTATTTT.